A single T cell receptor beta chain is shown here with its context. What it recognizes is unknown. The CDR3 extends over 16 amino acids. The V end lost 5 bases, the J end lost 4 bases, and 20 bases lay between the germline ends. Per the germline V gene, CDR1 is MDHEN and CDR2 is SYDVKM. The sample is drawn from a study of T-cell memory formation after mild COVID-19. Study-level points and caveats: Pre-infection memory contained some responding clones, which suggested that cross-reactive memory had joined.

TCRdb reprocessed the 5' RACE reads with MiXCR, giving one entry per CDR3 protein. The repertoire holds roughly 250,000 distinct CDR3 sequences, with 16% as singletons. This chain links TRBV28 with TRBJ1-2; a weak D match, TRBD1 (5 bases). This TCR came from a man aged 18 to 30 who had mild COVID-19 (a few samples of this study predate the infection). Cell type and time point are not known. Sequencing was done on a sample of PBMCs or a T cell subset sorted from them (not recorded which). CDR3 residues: CASSPSGTYPFYGYTF. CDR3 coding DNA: TGTGCCAGCAGTCCCTCCGGGACCTACCCTTTCTATGGCTACACCTTC.